This T cell receptor beta chain is from a study of T cells in localized non-small cell lung cancer. Repertoires were generated with immunoSEQ multiplex PCR, while TCRdb's copy carries only in-frame clones and drops some. The profile shows about 15,000 clones, more than 75% of them singletons. Study-level points and caveats: Uninvolved adjacent lung had higher T cell clonality than tumor and all other tissues. Sequencing was restricted to one tumor region; therefore, heterogeneity remains possible.

V was trimmed by 3 bases and J by 3 bases, leaving 5 bases between them. Per the germline V gene, CDR1 is KGHSH and CDR2 is LQKENI. The CDR3 sequence is 12 residues long. A note on this clone: Its antigen remains unknown.

This chain joins TRBV18 and TRBJ2-5; D gene ambiguous. The TCR originated in a male donor at least 60 years old with stage II lung adenocarcinoma. Sequencing was performed on peripheral blood mononuclear cells, taken before any cancer treatment. The CDR3 reads CASSPRKETQYF. CDR3 nucleotide sequence: TGTGCCAGCTCACCCCGTAAAGAGACCCAGTACTTC.